The 5 T cell receptor beta chains below come from one sample, sequenced in a study of blood T cells in healthy people across ages. It was with a sample-barcoded 5' primer and a J-beta primer mix that a second PCR of roughly 7 to 12 cycles was run. From the 5' RACE reads, TCRdb called clonotypes with MiXCR, one entry per CDR3 protein. There are 790,000 or so distinct CDR3 sequences in the sample; about 46% occur only once, and around 18% lies in the top ten. Sequenced sample: blood. Receptor source: an elderly man in good health.

This rearrangement joins TRBV6-6 to TRBJ2-3, with unresolved D. The CDR3 contains 12 residues. In germline, CDR1 is MNHNY, CDR2 SVGAGI (reference sequence). Trimming pared 7 bases from V and 2 bases from J, leaving 7 bases between. The CDR3 coding sequence is TGTGCCAGCAATCACGACACAGATACGCAGTATTTT. Translation gives CASNHDTDTQYF.

In its sample, this clonotype was seen a few times. The chain recombines TRBV6-2 or TRBV6-3 with TRBJ2-7; D may correspond to TRBD1 or TRBD2 (5 bases each). The CDR3 is 14 amino acids. Germline V lookup: CDR1 MNHEY, CDR2 SVGEGT. V was pared by 5 bases and J by 4 bases, with 15 bases between. CDR3 nucleotide sequence: TGTGCCAGCAGTCCCGGGACGTTAGGTTACGAGCAGTACTTC. Protein sequence: CASSPGTLGYEQYF.

The V and J genes are TRBV20-1 and TRBJ2-7; the D gene is possibly TRBD1 (7 bases). The CDR3 loop spans 16 amino acids. Germline V gives CDR1 DFQATT, CDR2 SNEGSKA (reference sequence). The germline V and J ends were trimmed by 2 bases and 7 bases, with 24 bases remaining between them. The CDR3 loop reads CSARSQGTPTYNEQYF. CDR3 coding DNA: TGCAGTGCTAGATCACAGGGGACTCCGACCTACAATGAGCAGTACTTC.

The genes are TRBV7-3 and TRBJ2-1; a possible D gene is TRBD1 (5 bases). The length of the CDR3 is 14 residues. Trimming shortened V by 5 bases and J by 9 bases, and 17 bases separated the two germline ends. Germline V gene sequence: CDR1 SGHTA, CDR2 FQGTGA. The CDR3 coding sequence is TGTGCCAGCAGCGTACAGCAGGGCCTTGGTGAGCAGTTCTTC. Its translation is CASSVQQGLGEQFF.

This clonotype was counted between two and nine times. The chain recombines TRBV7-3 with TRBJ2-5, with D possibly being TRBD1 or TRBD2 (5 bases each). Germline CDR1 is SGHTA and CDR2 is FQGTGA. V lost 2 bases and J lost 1, with 11 bases in between. The CDR3 is 15 residues long. Written as DNA, the CDR3 is TGTGCCAGCAGCTTATTCCGGGGCCTCCAAGAGACCCAGTACTTC. Its translation is CASSLFRGLQETQYF. Based on the CDR3 plus reference TRBV7-3 and TRBJ2-5, the full variable domain is GAGVSQTPSNKVTEKGKYVELRCDPISGHTALYWYRQSLGQGPEFLIYFQGTGAADDSGLPNDRFFAVRPEGSVSTLKIQRTERGDSAVYLCASSLFRGLQETQYFGPGTRLLVL.